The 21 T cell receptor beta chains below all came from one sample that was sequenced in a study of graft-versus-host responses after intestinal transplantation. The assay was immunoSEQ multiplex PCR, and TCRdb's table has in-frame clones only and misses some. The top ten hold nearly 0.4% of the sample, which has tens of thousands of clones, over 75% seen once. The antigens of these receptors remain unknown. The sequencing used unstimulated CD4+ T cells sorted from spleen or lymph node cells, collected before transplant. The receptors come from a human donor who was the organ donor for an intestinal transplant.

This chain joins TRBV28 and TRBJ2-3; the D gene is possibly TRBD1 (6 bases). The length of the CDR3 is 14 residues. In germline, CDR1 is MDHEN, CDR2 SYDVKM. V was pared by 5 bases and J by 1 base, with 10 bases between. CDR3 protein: CASSLRQGTDTQYF. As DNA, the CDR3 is TGTGCCAGCAGTCTGAGACAGGGCACAGATACGCAGTATTTT.

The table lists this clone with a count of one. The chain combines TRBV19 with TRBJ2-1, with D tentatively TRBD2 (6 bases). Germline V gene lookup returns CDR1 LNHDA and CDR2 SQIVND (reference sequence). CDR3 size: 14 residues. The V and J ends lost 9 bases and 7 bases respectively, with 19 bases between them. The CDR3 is CARNGENGSNEQFF. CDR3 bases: TGTGCCAGAAATGGTGAGAACGGGAGTAATGAGCAGTTCTTC.

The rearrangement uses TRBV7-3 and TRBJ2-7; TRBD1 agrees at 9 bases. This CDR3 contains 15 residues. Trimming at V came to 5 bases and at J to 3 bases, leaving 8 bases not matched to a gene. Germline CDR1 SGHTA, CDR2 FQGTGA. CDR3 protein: CASSPPSTGGYEQYV. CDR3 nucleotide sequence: TGTGCCAGCAGCCCCCCCTCGACAGGGGGCTACGAGCAGTACGTC.

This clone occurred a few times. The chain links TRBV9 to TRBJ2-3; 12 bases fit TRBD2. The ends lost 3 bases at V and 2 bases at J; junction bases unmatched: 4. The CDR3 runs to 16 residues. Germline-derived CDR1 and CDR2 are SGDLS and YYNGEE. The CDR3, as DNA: TGTGCCAGCAGCGGACTAGCGGGGGAACTCACAGATACGCAGTATTTT. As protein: CASSGLAGELTDTQYF.

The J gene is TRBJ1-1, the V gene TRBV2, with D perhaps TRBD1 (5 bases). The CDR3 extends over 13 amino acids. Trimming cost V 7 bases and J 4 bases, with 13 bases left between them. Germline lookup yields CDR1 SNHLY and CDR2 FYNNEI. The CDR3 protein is CASKWGVRTEAFF. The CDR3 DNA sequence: TGTGCCAGCAAATGGGGCGTGCGCACTGAAGCTTTCTTT.

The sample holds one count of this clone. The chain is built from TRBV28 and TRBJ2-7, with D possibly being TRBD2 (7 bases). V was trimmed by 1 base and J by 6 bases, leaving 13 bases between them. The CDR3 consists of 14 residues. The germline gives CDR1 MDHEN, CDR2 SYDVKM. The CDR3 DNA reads TGTGCCAGCAGTTTATCCCGGGGGGCGGGCGAGCAGTACGTC. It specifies CASSLSRGAGEQYV.

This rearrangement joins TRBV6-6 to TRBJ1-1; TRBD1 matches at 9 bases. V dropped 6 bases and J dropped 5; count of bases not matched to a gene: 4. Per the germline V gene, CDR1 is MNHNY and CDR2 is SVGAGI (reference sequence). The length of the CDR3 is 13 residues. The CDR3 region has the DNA TGTGCCAGCAGCCGGGACAGGGCGACTGAAGCTTTCTTT. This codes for CASSRDRATEAFF.

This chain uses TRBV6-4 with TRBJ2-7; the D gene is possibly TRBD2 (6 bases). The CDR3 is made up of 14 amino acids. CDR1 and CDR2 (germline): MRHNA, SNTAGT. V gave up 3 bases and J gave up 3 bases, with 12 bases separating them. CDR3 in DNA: TGTGCCAGCAGTGAATGGCGGGGAGGCTACGAGCAGTACGTC. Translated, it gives CASSEWRGGYEQYV.

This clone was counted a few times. The CDR3 nucleotides read TGTGCCAGCAGCTTAGAGGACAGGGCCTATGGCTACACCTTC. It encodes CASSLEDRAYGYTF. The chain links TRBV7-6 to TRBJ1-2, with TRBD1 matching over 8 bases. The germline gives CDR1 SGHVS, CDR2 FNYEAQ. V lost 1 base to trimming and J lost 4 bases; unmatched junction nucleotides: 2. This CDR3 comprises 14 residues.

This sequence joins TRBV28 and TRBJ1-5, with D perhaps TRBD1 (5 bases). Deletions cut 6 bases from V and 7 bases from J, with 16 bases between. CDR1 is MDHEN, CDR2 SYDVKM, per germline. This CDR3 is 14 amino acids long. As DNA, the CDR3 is TGTGCCAGCAGCTCGGGCACGGGGGGGCAGCCCCAGCATTTT. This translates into CASSSGTGGQPQHF. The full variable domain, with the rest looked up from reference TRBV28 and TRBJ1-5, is DVKVTQSSRYLVKRTGEKVFLECVQDMDHENMFWYRQDPGLGLRLIYFSYDVKMKEKGDIPEGYSVSREKKERFSLILESASTNQTSMYLCASSSGTGGQPQHFGDGTRLSIL.

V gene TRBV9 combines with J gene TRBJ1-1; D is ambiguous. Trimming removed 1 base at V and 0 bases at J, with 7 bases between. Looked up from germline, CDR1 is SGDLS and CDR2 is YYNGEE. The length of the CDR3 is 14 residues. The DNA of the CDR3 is TGTGCCAGCAGCGTATCACCAGTGAACACTGAAGCTTTCTTT. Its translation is CASSVSPVNTEAFF.

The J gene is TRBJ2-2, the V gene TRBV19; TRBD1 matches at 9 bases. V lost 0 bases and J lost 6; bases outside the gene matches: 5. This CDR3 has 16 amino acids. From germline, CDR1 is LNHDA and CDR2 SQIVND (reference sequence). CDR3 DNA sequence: TGTGCCAGTAGTATAGAGGGGACAGGGCGTCCCGGGGAGCTGTTTTTT. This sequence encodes CASSIEGTGRPGELFF.

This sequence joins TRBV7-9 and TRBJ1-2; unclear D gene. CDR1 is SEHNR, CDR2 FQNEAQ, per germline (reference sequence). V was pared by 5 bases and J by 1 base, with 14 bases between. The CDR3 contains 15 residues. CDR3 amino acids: CASSPAGTLNYGYTF. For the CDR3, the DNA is TGTGCCAGCAGCCCGGCGGGAACGCTTAACTATGGCTACACCTTC.

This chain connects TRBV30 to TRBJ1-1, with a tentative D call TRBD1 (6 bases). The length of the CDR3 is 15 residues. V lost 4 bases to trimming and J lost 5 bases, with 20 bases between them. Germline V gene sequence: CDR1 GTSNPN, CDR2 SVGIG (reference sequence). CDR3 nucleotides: TGTGCCTGGATAATTCTGGGGGCCCCGAGGACTGAAGCTTTCTTT. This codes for CAWIILGAPRTEAFF.

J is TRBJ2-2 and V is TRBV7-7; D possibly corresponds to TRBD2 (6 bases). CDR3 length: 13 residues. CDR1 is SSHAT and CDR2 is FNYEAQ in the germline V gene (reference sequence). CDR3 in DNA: TGTGCTAGCGGCGGCGGAAACACCGGGGAGCTGTTTTTT. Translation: CASGGGNTGELFF.

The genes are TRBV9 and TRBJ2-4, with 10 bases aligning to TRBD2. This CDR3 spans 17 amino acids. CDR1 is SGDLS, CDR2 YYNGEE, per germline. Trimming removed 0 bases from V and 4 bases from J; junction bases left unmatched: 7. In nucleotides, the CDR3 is TGTGCCAGCAGCGTAGATCTCCCAGCGGGGGGGAAAAACATTCAGTACTTC. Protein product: CASSVDLPAGGKNIQYF.

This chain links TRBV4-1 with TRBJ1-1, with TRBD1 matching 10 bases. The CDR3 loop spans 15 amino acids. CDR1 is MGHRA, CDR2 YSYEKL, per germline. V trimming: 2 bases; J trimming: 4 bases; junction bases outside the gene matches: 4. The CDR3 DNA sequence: TGCGCCAGCAGCCAAAACGACAGGGGGCTCACTGAAGCTTTCTTT. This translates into CASSQNDRGLTEAFF.

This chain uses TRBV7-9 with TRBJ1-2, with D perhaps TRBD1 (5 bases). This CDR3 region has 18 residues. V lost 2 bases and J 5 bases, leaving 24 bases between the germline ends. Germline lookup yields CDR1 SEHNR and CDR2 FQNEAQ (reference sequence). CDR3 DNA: TGTGCCAGCAGCTTAACCCCAGTTGGGGGGTCGGTCGTTTATGGCTACACCTTC. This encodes CASSLTPVGGSVVYGYTF.

The CDR3 DNA follows: TGTGCCAGTAGTATAGCCCCGCCGGGACAGGGGGTTGGAAACACTGAAGCTTTCTTT. Translating gives CASSIAPPGQGVGNTEAFF. This chain connects TRBV19 to TRBJ1-1; TRBD1 matches 11 bases. V trimming: 1 base; J trimming: 2 bases; junction bases outside the gene matches: 12. Germline CDR1 is LNHDA and CDR2 is SQIVND (reference sequence). CDR3 length equals 19 residues.

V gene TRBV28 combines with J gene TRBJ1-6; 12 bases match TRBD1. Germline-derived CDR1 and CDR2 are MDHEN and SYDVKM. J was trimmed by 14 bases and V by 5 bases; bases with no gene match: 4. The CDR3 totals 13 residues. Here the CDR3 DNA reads TGTGCCAGCAGTGGGACAGGGGGCATAACCCTCCACTTT. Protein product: CASSGTGGITLHF.

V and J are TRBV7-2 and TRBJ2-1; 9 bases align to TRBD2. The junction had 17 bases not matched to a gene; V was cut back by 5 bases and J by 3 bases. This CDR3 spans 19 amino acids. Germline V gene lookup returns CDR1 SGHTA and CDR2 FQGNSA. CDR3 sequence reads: CASSTPLRTSGGHYNEQFF. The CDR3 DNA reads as TGTGCCAGCAGCACACCACTACGGACAAGCGGGGGGCACTACAATGAGCAGTTCTTC.